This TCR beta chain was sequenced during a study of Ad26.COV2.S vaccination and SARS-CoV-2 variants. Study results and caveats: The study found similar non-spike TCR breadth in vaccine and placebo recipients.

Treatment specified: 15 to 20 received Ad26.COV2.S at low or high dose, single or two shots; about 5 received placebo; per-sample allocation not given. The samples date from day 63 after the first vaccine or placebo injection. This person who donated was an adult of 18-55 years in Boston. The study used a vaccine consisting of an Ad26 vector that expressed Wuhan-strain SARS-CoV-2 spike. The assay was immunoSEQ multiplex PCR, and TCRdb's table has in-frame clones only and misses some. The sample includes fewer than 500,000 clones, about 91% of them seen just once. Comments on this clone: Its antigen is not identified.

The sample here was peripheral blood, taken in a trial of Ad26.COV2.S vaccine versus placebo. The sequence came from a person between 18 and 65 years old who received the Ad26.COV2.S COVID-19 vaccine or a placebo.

CDR3 DNA: TGCGCCAGCAGCTTGGACACTAGCGGAGGAGAGACCCAGTACTTC. Translating gives CASSLDTSGGETQYF. The chain recombines TRBV5-1 with TRBJ2-5, with TRBD2 identical over 8 bases. Germline V gene sequence: CDR1 SGHRS, CDR2 YFSETQ. The CDR3 length is 15 residues. Unmatched junction bases numbered 5, after V lost 0 bases and J lost 4 bases.